This entry features one TCR beta chain sequence. Its cognate antigen has yet to be identified. Nothing much larger sits one base from this clone, and base qualities are not available. CDR1 and CDR2 are drawn from the germline V gene (reference sequence): LNHDA, SQIVND. Counted from cysteine to phenylalanine, this CDR3 has 18 amino acids. Just CDR3 DNA is preserved here, 54 bases in frame from base 1. Deletion took 3 bases off V and 2 bases off J, with a span of 20 bases between the germline ends. Library creation used the immunoSEQ multiplex PCR assay. For the multiplex PCR, a mixture combining 60 forward primers for TCR Vbeta segments and 13 reverse primers for TCR Jbeta segments was used. The CDR3 region of rearranged TCR beta genes was amplified from genomic DNA with a multiplex PCR assay. The Illumina HiSeq System was used to sequence the amplified TCR beta libraries as 87-base-pair reads. The authors' pipeline ran thus. A later analysis counted tens of millions of unique TCR beta chains across the 666 repertoires, and 9.5 million to 11 million of these chains were shared by at least two donors. Raw reads were error-corrected and collapsed into unique sequences with a nearest-neighbor algorithm that merged closely related sequences to remove PCR and sequencing errors. CDR3 sequences were aligned to IMGT reference sequences to assign V, D and J gene segments. For a sequence to be retained, a match of at least six nucleotides to both a V gene segment and a J gene segment was required. A rearrangement counted as productive if the CDR3 had no stop codons and remained in frame with V and J, and every other rearrangement counted as non-productive. Following IMGT convention, CDR3 was defined as the stretch from the second conserved V-encoded cysteine up to the conserved J-encoded phenylalanine. The earlier analysis of fewer than 700 of the donors excluded sequences that lacked an unambiguous match to a single V gene segment. An earlier analysis of a few hundred of the donors called V segments functional above 56.7% productive rearrangements and segregating when the between-donor standard deviation exceeded 5%. A statistical classification framework was developed to diagnose cytomegalovirus status using the catalog of TCR beta chain sequences. In a later analysis, TCR nucleotide sequences were compared against IMGT/GENE-DB human TR gene sequences so that V and J genes could be assigned. Using the TCRdist pipeline, a later analysis assigned CDR3 sequences along with most-parsimonious VDJ recombination scenarios. In a later analysis, every TCR beta chain was defined by the combination of its CDR3 amino acid sequence and its V-gene family, and reads without a unique V-gene family were dropped. A later analysis removed over 500 highly shared, low-generation-probability nucleotide sequences to deal with suspected cross-contamination and a sequencing artifact. For each public chain, a later analysis derived a clonal expansion index from normalized ranks of inferred template counts within each repertoire. In a later analysis, generation probabilities were computed using a VDJ recombination model fitted to out-of-frame rearrangements, and the results were checked against IGoR. In a later analysis, TCR-TCR, TCR-HLA and TCR-CMV co-occurrence was scored with hypergeometric tests, and a repertoire-size bias correction was applied to TCR pairs. A later analysis estimated false discovery rates by permuting HLA or CMV assignments 20 times. A later analysis grouped co-occurring TCRs with DBSCAN, adding TCRdist sequence similarity when clustering within HLA-allele-positive subsets. Co-occurrence clustering excluded repertoires with fewer than 30,000 or more than 120,000 public chains, plus five with anomalous nucleotide sharing. In its TCRdb copy, this immuneACCESS table keeps in-frame sequences only and misses some clones. Where compared with another copy, unresolved V genes explain less than half of these, and the others have no known cause. The V and J calls and clone size are taken from that table; D and trimming were inferred from the DNA. The table for this sample lists roughly 190,000 clones; roughly 80% of them were counted only once. 3.8% of the sample lies in the top ten.

This specimen belongs to a study of cytomegalovirus exposure and HLA in healthy donors (dated by TCRdb to 2016 to 2017). Describing the broader study: In an earlier analysis of approximately 500 of the donors, about 260 Gb of sequence data and 95 million to 130 million unique TCR beta sequences from 150 million to 200 million T cells were reported. An early release that covered approximately 600 HLA-typed donors contained approximately 300 gigabases of sequencing data and about 84 million unique TCR sequences. Of the roughly 400 genotyped donors, approximately 83% fell in the genetic ancestry cluster associated with self-reported Caucasian donors. The study aimed to test whether cataloging public T cell receptors could reveal signatures of past pathogen exposure. The T cell repertoires of several hundred subjects were profiled by immunosequencing and related to cytomegalovirus serostatus. Along with the approximately 670-subject first cohort, a separate validation cohort of over a hundred different subjects was used. The study combined high-throughput TCR immunosequencing, statistical association of individual TCRs with disease status, and machine learning to predict cytomegalovirus infection status. To study patterns of TCR occurrence, a later analysis re-analyzed previously published TCR beta repertoires from under 750 donors and added high-resolution HLA genotyping. Rather than drawing on any new phenotypic data, the later analysis identified candidate immune exposures from TCR beta sequences and the way those sequences occurred across donors. To decide whether each TCR beta V gene segment behaved as functional or pseudogenic, an earlier analysis of some 600 of the donors relied on high-throughput TCR beta sequencing. Donor age, sex, ethnicity and CMV serostatus were compiled alongside the repertoire data. A later genetic analysis took genome-wide SNP genotypes for about three fifths of the 666 donors and used that subset as a discovery cohort. Every discovery cohort repertoire had been produced on one sequencing platform. HLA typing covered class I and class II loci at four-digit resolution. Typing coverage differed by locus: A, B, C, DRB1 and DQB1 were typed in about 629-630 donors, DQA1 in about 500, DPA1 in around 600, and DPB1 in 450 to 490. Several DR-DQ haplotypes were handled as single units for association and clustering, since linkage in the cohort was strong. Among under 450 genotyped donors of the cohort, an average of roughly 240,000 unique TCR beta nucleotide sequences were sequenced per donor, roughly 18% of them non-productive.

The cohort consisted of approximately 670 healthy bone marrow donors. At the time of sampling, all cohort members were nominally healthy, though unrecorded immune exposures were likely present. The donor tested CMV seronegative and was one of the 352 seronegative cohort members. Every donor gave a peripheral blood sample, and the peripheral blood mononuclear cells from that sample were used for TCR beta sequencing. Genomic DNA was extracted from the blood cell samples with the Qiagen DNeasy Blood Extraction Kit. The investigation overall reported the following: Assigning TCR associations to individual alleles was difficult when HLA alleles, especially DR and DQ, strongly co-occurred. In a later analysis, HLA-associated TCR beta chains were found to be more clonally expanded and to have lower generation probabilities than equally common non-associated chains. In a later analysis, most CMV-associated TCR beta chains were found to appear HLA-restricted, with HLA associations seemingly driven largely by CMV exposure. The presence/absence analyses assumed that sequencing depth was roughly uniform across donors, and that assumption may not be true. The study gave a list of some 150 TCR beta chains associated with cytomegalovirus. The authors suggested that the approach could potentially be extended to other disease states and immunological phenotypes. In this cohort, only TCR beta chains were sequenced, and detectable features were limited by the absence of alpha or paired-chain data. HLA typing was unavailable for some donors at each locus, so association tests used only the typed subset. Some IMGT-functional V segments, including TRBV6-2 and TRBV6-3, could not be told apart with the 87-base-pair reads, so those segments were excluded. A group of highly shared sequence variants was considered likely to be a technical artifact of the sequencing pipeline. While some public TCRs were present in many individuals, most TCR sequences turned up only very rarely across donors. According to a later genetic analysis, donors in an Asian-associated ancestry cluster had fewer N-insertions in productive TCRs than the roughly 670-donor mean. In an earlier analysis of about 600 of the donors, most TCR beta V segments appeared in productive rearrangements about 87% or about 30% of the time, broadly matching IMGT annotations. Immune exposure information for the cohort was limited to CMV serostatus. A later analysis found that TCR association rates varied across HLA loci, with DRB1 alleles showing the most associated TCRs and HLA-C alleles the fewest. About 15 rarely observed V segments, including chromosome 9 orphons, were excluded from the earlier analysis of a few hundred of the donors because counts were too low. A later analysis associated 15,000 to 20,000 TCR beta sequences with specific HLA alleles at a false discovery rate of 0.05. Linkage disequilibrium might explain the correlated functional status among segregating V segments, but an unknown experimental factor could not be ruled out. An association between a missense DCLRE1C variant and V-gene and J-gene trimming of TCR beta chains was found in a later genetic analysis and replicated in an independent cohort. The classifier was reported to diagnose cytomegalovirus status with high specificity and sensitivity in both the original and validation cohorts. Several of the top co-occurrence clusters appeared to be linked to parvovirus B19, influenza, CMV and Epstein-Barr virus, according to a later analysis. In vitro tests confirmed that a few of the cytomegalovirus-associated TCR beta chains recognize cytomegalovirus antigens. A further reported finding was that TCR beta sequences accurately predicted the HLA-A and HLA-B alleles for most subjects in the first cohort.

The material sequenced was PBMCs. The chain couples TRBV19 to TRBJ1-5; TRBD1 could be the D gene, as 6 bases match. The receptor comes from a man over 45 in good health and CMV-seronegative. The CDR3 region reads CASSIRQDWGLGNQPQHF. The DNA sequence follows: TGTGCCAGTAGTATCAGACAGGATTGGGGGTTAGGCAATCAGCCCCAGCATTTT.